The rows below give T cell receptor beta chains drawn from one sample of a study of blood T cell repertoires in COVID-19. The repertoire was sequenced with immunoSEQ multiplex PCR; TCRdb's copy has only in-frame clones and lacks some. The top ten hold approximately 4% of the sample, which has under 150,000 clones, 84% seen once. The sample comprised peripheral blood. These receptors all come from a woman aged 60-75 years with acute or convalescent COVID-19. CDR3s include the opening cysteine and the closing phenylalanine or tryptophan. The D gene is left open where the match is weak.

d_call v_call cdr3_aa
- TRBV7-2 CASSSGETQYF
- TRBV5-1 CASSLEVGRNTGELFF
- TRBV24-1 CATSGLTDTQYF
TRBD2 TRBV30 CAWRTSGRYEQYF
TRBD2 TRBV19 CASSMVSGSYETQYF
- TRBV11-3 CASSLVSGSVGELFF
TRBD1 TRBV7-8 CASSLDRGTNEKLFF
TRBD1 TRBV19 CASSMDRIGYTF
- TRBV3-1/TRBV3-2 CASTGLETQYF
- TRBV7-9 CASSYGTNADTQYF
- TRBV6-4 CASSQGFAQPQHF
TRBD1 TRBV28 CASSWVDRAGGYTF
- TRBV19 CASSIGGAYNEQFF
TRBD2 TRBV24-1 CATSDSTLESSGSLGDTQYF
TRBD1 TRBV10-1 CASSERAGGLSEAFF
- TRBV9 CASSVGQGLTRQYF
- TRBV27 CASSLGGWGRVGYQETQYF
TRBD1 TRBV28 CASSLGQGIGNYGYTF
TRBD1 TRBV28 CASSLSPNRGPNQPQHF
- TRBV20-1 CSASSGKGWLNTIYF
- TRBV5-1 CASAAGVYNEQFF
- TRBV7-9 CASSAGSSAVSPLHF
- TRBV9 CASSVALGEGEETQYF
- TRBV6-5 CASSYSRPGWTEAFF
TRBD2 TRBV28 CASSSGGFTDTQYF
- TRBV5-1 CASSLGGGDRNQPQHF
TRBD1 TRBV30 CAANGGQGDEKLFF
TRBD2 TRBV18 CASSGATSGRYEQYF
TRBD1 TRBV19 CASRQGPNGNTIYF
- TRBV3-1/TRBV3-2 CASSRGQIYGYTF